This entry describes one TCR beta chain. Original methodology: By means of reference gene primer amplification, nucleated cell counts were estimated. TCRdb keeps only in-frame clones here, not all; method: immunoSEQ multiplex PCR. V, J and clone size reflect that table, while D and trimming were determined from the DNA. Of tens of thousands of clones listed, around 95% are singletons. The entry originates in a study of blood T cell repertoires in COVID-19. As for the study in general: Nucleic acid was either cDNA or gDNA, and it came from T cells, B-cell-depleted T cells, or PBMCs.

The clonotype originates from a human donor with active COVID-19. The donor label of this sample is uncertain. Sample: peripheral blood.

The CDR3 DNA reads as TGTGCCAGCAGTTACGGGAGGGGGAGGGACCAGCCCCAGCATTTT. It translates to CASSYGRGRDQPQHF. V usage is TRBV6-5 and J usage is TRBJ1-5; TRBD1 might be the D (6 bases). Germline values: CDR1 MNHEY, CDR2 SVGAGI. Trimming removed 2 bases from V and 7 bases from J, with 15 bases in between. The CDR3 totals 15 residues.